The sequence of this T cell receptor (beta chain) was determined in a study of blood T cell repertoires in COVID-19. Overall study: The study drew acute and convalescent COVID-19 samples from the United States, Italy and Spain. T cells, B-cell-depleted T cells, or PBMCs supplied cDNA or gDNA.

During active infection, Seattle patients enrolled and were then monitored through disease. This CDR3 is 14 amino acids long. Trimming stripped 0 bases from V and 2 bases from J, with 5 bases between. Germline V gene sequence: CDR1 LNHNV, CDR2 YYDKDF (reference sequence). Method: immunoSEQ multiplex PCR; TCRdb's copy keeps in-frame clones and lacks some. The sample records over 150,000 clones, over 80% being singletons. This sequence joins TRBV15 and TRBJ1-5; D gene uncertain. Sequencing input: peripheral blood. The TCR sequence derives from a woman aged 40 to 49 with COVID-19, enrolled during active disease. The CDR3 nucleotides read TGTGCCACCAGCAGAGAGGGCGGCAATCAGCCCCAGCATTTT. Protein product: CATSREGGNQPQHF. Full variable domain (rest looked up from reference TRBV15 and TRBJ1-5): DAMVIQNPRYQVTQFGKPVTLSCSQTLNHNVMYWYQQKSSQAPKLLFHYYDKDFNNEADTPDNFQSRRPNTSFCFLDIRSPGLGDTAMYLCATSREGGNQPQHFGDGTRLSIL.